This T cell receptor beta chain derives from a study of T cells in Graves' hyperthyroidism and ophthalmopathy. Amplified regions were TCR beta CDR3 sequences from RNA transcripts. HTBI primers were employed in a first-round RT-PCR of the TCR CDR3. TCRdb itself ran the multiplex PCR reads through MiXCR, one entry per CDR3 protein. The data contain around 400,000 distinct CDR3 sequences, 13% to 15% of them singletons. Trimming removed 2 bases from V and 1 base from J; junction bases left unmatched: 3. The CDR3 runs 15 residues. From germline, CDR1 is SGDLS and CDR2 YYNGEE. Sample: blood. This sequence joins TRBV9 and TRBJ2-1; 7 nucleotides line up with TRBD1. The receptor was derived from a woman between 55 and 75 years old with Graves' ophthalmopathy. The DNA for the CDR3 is TGTGCCAGCAGCGTTTCGACAGGGTCCTACAATGAGCAGTTCTTC. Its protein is CASSVSTGSYNEQFF.